One and the same sample provided the 9 T cell receptor beta chains below, sequenced in a study of early T cells in non-severe SARS-CoV-2 infection. TCRdb reprocessed the 5' RACE reads via MiXCR and lists one record per CDR3 protein. The table lists roughly 50,000 distinct CDR3 sequences, around 8.3% of them singletons, with about 10% in the top ten. The starting material was whole blood, obtained at baseline. The receptors here all came from an adult who was a healthcare worker with PCR-confirmed SARS-CoV-2 infection or an uninfected control (not recorded which).

The chain carries TRBV3-1 and TRBJ2-1; perhaps TRBD1 as D (6 bases). The CDR3 has 15 amino acids. Germline V CDR1 and CDR2: LGHDT, YNNKEL (reference sequence). Trimming shortened V by 4 bases and J by 8 bases, and 18 bases separated the two germline ends. CDR3 region: CASSRPGSGAHEQFF. The CDR3 nucleotides are TGTGCCAGCAGCCGCCCAGGGTCAGGGGCCCATGAGCAGTTCTTC.

The chain carries TRBV6-2 or TRBV6-3 and TRBJ2-1; TRBD2 might be the D (6 bases). The germline V gene encodes CDR1 MNHEY and CDR2 SVGEGT. V lost 2 bases to trimming and J lost 3 bases, with 23 bases between them. CDR3 length equals 19 residues. CDR3 sequence (DNA): TGTGCCAGCAGTTACCCGTGGCCCCGGGTACTAGCCTACTACAATGAGCAGTTCTTC. Translating gives CASSYPWPRVLAYYNEQFF.

Ten or more counts support this clonotype. This chain uses TRBV4-3 with TRBJ1-2, with D maybe TRBD1 (5 bases). The CDR3 is 16 residues long. The V gene lost 0 bases and the J gene lost 2 bases, with 13 bases spanning the gap. Germline lookup yields CDR1 LGHNA and CDR2 YSLEER. DNA of the CDR3: TGCGCCAGCAGCCAAGATTACGAGGGGCTGAACTATGGCTACACCTTC. It specifies CASSQDYEGLNYGYTF.

At least ten counts were recorded for this clonotype. The chain combines TRBV7-6 with TRBJ2-1; D is unclear. There are 14 residues in the CDR3. Germline V lookup: CDR1 SGHVS, CDR2 FNYEAQ. V lost 5 bases and J lost 5, with 13 bases in between. The CDR3 DNA reads as TGTGCCAGCAGCCCTCCCGAGACCAACAATGAGCAGTTCTTC. Its translation: CASSPPETNNEQFF.

This chain connects TRBV5-4 to TRBJ2-1; 7 bases map to TRBD1. The V gene end was trimmed by 0 bases and the J gene end by 3 bases; junction bases not matched to a gene: 3. Germline CDR1 is SGHNT and CDR2 is YYREEE (reference sequence). CDR3 length: 15 residues. The DNA of the CDR3 is TGTGCCAGCAGCTTGGAACAGGGGCTCTACAATGAGCAGTTCTTC. Translating gives CASSLEQGLYNEQFF.

The chain couples TRBV29-1 to TRBJ2-7, with 12 bases lining up with TRBD1. Germline CDR1 is SQVTM and CDR2 is ANQGSEA. The CDR3 extends over 13 amino acids. Unmatched junction bases numbered 3, after V lost 4 bases and J lost 5 bases. CDR3 coding DNA: TGCAGCGTTGCGGGGACAGGGGGCCACGAGCAGTACTTC. Translating gives CSVAGTGGHEQYF.

This clonotype occurred a few times. This rearrangement joins TRBV12-3 or TRBV12-4 to TRBJ2-6, with D possibly being TRBD2 (7 bases). Trimming pared 6 bases from V and 2 bases from J, leaving 11 bases between. This CDR3 is 15 amino acids long. The CDR3 coding sequence is TGTGCCAGCAGAAGAGGGGGGGCTGGGGCCAACGTCCTGACTTTC. Residues: CASRRGGAGANVLTF.

The table lists this clonotype with many counts. This sequence joins TRBV6-5 and TRBJ2-1, with 9 nucleotides matching TRBD2. The length of the CDR3 is 16 residues. V lost 6 bases and J lost 7; bases outside the gene matches: 13. The V gene's germline CDR1 is MNHEY and CDR2 SVGAGI. For the CDR3, the DNA is TGTGCCAGCAGCCCCCCAGGCGGGAGGGCCGGTAATGAGCAGTTCTTC. It encodes CASSPPGGRAGNEQFF.

V and J are TRBV11-1 and TRBJ2-2; perhaps TRBD2 as D (6 bases). V was cut by 5 bases and J by 2 bases, with 12 bases left in between. From germline, CDR1 is SGHAT and CDR2 FQDESV (reference sequence). CDR3 size: 15 residues. The CDR3 sequence: CASSRPAGNTGELFF. The CDR3 DNA follows: TGTGCCAGCAGCCGCCCAGCGGGCAACACCGGGGAGCTGTTTTTT.